Sequencing of this TCR beta chain was carried out in a study of CD8+CD57+ T cells in acquired aplastic anemia. Study overall: Each DNA sample taken from sorted CD4+ and CD8+ cells came to around 3.4 ug on average. Some 10 million reads, on average, were obtained for CD4+ cells from healthy donors.

Profiling that covered TCR beta VDJ and CDR3 relied on genomic DNA as its template. Each CDR3 protein is one row after TCRdb ran MiXCR on the reads. This sample yields more than 100,000 distinct CDR3 sequences, of which 35% to 50% are seen a single time; 8.4% belongs to the top ten. This clonotype showed up many times. Between the trimmed V and J ends, which lost 4 bases and 12 bases, there was a span of 14 bases. The CDR3 is 12 residues long. Germline CDR1 SGHKS, CDR2 YYEKEE (reference sequence). The chain uses TRBV5-5 and TRBJ2-1; D ambiguous. The receptor's source is a human donor in good health, serving as a control. The material sequenced was sorted CD4+, CD8+, or CD8+CD57+ T cells (not recorded which) from PBMCs. CDR3 nucleotide sequence: TGTGCCAGCAGCCGGATTTCGGATCCGCAGTTCTTC. This encodes CASSRISDPQFF.